This T cell receptor beta chain was retrieved from a study of T-cell reconstitution after alpha-beta-depleted transplantation in children. A library of TCRbeta sequences, prepared with unique molecular identifiers, was generated. Via MiXCR, TCRdb re-called the PCR reads, giving one row per CDR3 protein. The sample contains 700,000 to 950,000 distinct CDR3 sequences, roughly 15% of which appear only once. The CDR3 loop spans 16 amino acids. Between the trimmed V and J ends, which lost 0 bases and 4 bases, there was a span of 13 bases. Germline assignment: CDR1 SGHTA and CDR2 FQGTGA. Findings and limits, study-wide: Some patients' high day-60 TCRbeta diversity was traced to surviving recipient T cells and thymic progenitors.

Comment on this clonotype: Its antigen is not identified.

The genes are TRBV7-3 and TRBJ2-1, with D possibly matching TRBD1 (6 bases). The receptor was isolated from a male patient aged 10 to 17 who had a stem cell transplant for acute lymphoblastic leukemia, so the T cells may come from the graft donor. The sample consisted of PBMCs, mostly from graft donor cells, taken 360 days after TCRalphabeta/CD19-depleted stem cell transplant. In nucleotides, the CDR3 is TGTGCCAGCAGCTTAACGGTCGGGACACCTTACAATGAGCAGTTCTTC. It specifies CASSLTVGTPYNEQFF.